This T cell receptor (beta chain) was documented in a study of shared clonotypes between healthy human individuals (dated by TCRdb to the early 2020s). Broadly, across the study: The cohort included three men and a couple of women between 18 and 49 years of age. For each donor, CD4 naive and CD4 memory were each given three plates, CD8 naive was given two plates, and CD8 memory was given one plate. To estimate repertoire size and how much clonotype sharing occurs between individuals, the study deeply sequenced the blood TCR repertoires of five healthy adults. Different laboratories and diverse techniques were used to prepare libraries and sequence TCR repertoires, to increase sequencing depth and limit assay-specific biases. Between about 0.9 and 8.9 billion PBMCs per donor were obtained by leukapheresis. Findings and caveats that apply to the study as a whole: Across a handful of donors, around 5% of naive CD4, more than 3% of naive CD8, about 2.3% of memory CD4, and approximately 0.42% of memory CD8 clonotypes were shared. Rarefaction of sorted-subset datasets indicated incomplete sequencing despite the large sequencing depth. Based on pairwise subsampling, the degree of clonotype sharing among donors was expected to be affected by sequencing depth. Compared with non-shared clonotypes, clonotypes shared by all four sorted-subset donors had higher generation probabilities. Larger estimated clonotype richness was generally found for naive subsets than for memory subsets. Sampling was restricted to blood, and TCR repertoires in tissue are likely to differ from TCR repertoires in blood. The small number of donors limited the genetic and exposure-history diversity represented.

TCR CDR3 regions were amplified from genomic DNA by multiplex PCR using the deep immunoSEQ assay. For each cell subset, the extracted genomic DNA was distributed evenly across all wells of several immunoSEQ 96-well plates, and each plate served as one replicate. For sorted subsets, each replicate PCR was loaded with approximately 190 ng genomic DNA, equivalent to 25,000 to 35,000 T cell genomes. Purified libraries were quantified with a Qubit 3.0 fluorometer, sized on a Bioanalyzer 2100, and re-quantified with the KAPA Library Quantification kit. Every immunoSEQ 96-well plate was sequenced on a dedicated single-read 150-cycle Illumina NextSeq 550 flow cell. In the authors' own workflow: Because the immunoSEQ output held only junctional sequences and lacked quality scores, the filtering could not match the filtering applied to full-length reads. Sequences were annotated with PyIR, a Python wrapper for IgBLAST v1.9, using IMGT germline references to assign V/J genes and CDR3. Reads with weak V/J assignments (E-value above 1e-6), missing CDR3, stop codons, out-of-frame junctions, or ambiguous translated residues were removed. A V3J clonotype was defined by an identical inferred V gene, J gene, and CDR3 amino acid sequence. To compute the percentage overlap between repertoires, the number of shared unique clonotypes was divided by the size of the smaller repertoire. Three approaches were used to assess repertoire richness: RTK rarefaction, the Chao1 estimator, and Recon v2.1 estimates of unobserved clonotypes. OLGA was used to compute generation probabilities for all TCRbeta clonotypes that the gDNA method yielded from a few donors. TCRdb took over this immuneACCESS table, retaining in-frame rearrangements with V and J assigned. Such tables are incomplete; in checked studies, under half of the missing clones stem from an unresolved V gene, and the remainder is unexplained. For V, J and clone size, that table is used; D and trimming come from the DNA. The sample yields around 1.6 million clones; 95% to 99% were counted once. Around 0.47% of the sample belongs to the ten largest clones.

This clone was picked up one time. The antigen this receptor binds is unknown. No clone much larger than this one lies a single base away; base qualities are absent. The donors were healthy, HIV-negative adults with no recently reported acute infections or vaccinations. Only Caucasian adults living in Nashville, Tennessee, USA were represented among the donors. CD4+ T cells were enriched by magnetic negative selection, after which naive cells were positively selected on CD45RA and the negative fraction was taken as the memory subset. Blood was obtained by leukapheresis, after which PBMCs were separated by Ficoll-Histopaque density gradient centrifugation and cryopreserved in liquid nitrogen vapor phase. Purity and quantity of every magnetically sorted T cell population were checked by analytical flow cytometry. Genomic DNA was isolated from each sorted fraction and quantified by UV absorbance on a Nanodrop 2000c.

The receptor comes from a man in his thirties or forties in good health. Input material: naive CD4+ T cells sorted from blood. Interpreted using the paper, the cell subset or site label stands for: CD45RA+ positively selected.

Here the CDR3 is given as CASSRDPRGYEQYF. The DNA is TGTGCCAGCAGCCGAGACCCCAGGGGCTACGAGCAGTACTTC. Here the chain combines TRBV5-5 and TRBJ2-7, with TRBD1 tentatively as D gene (6 bases match). According to the germline V gene (reference sequence), CDR1 reads SGHKS and CDR2 reads YYEKEE. Spanning cysteine to phenylalanine, the CDR3 consists of 14 amino acids. Only the CDR3 DNA is retained, 42 bases long and in frame from the first base. V loses 4 bases, J loses 3 bases, and the germline ends lie 14 bases apart.